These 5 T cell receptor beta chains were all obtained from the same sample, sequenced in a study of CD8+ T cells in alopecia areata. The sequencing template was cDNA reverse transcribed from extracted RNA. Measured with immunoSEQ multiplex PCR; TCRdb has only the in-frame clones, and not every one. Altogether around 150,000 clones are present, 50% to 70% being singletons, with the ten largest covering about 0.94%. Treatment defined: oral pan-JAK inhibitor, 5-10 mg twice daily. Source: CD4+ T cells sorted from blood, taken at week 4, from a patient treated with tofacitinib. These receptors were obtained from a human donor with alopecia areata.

The CDR3 nucleotides are TGTGCCGCCACCGTCAGGGGGCAGAACACCGGGGAGCTGTTTTTT. Its translation: CAATVRGQNTGELFF. This sequence joins TRBV6-6 and TRBJ2-2; 8 bases agree with TRBD1. This CDR3 comprises 15 residues. Germline trimming cut 11 bases from V and 1 base from J; bases unmatched to any gene: 9. CDR1 and CDR2 (germline): MNHNY, SVGAGI (reference sequence).

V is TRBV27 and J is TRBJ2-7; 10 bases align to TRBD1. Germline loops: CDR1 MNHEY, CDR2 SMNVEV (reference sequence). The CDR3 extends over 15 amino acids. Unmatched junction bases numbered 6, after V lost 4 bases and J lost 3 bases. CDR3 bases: TGTGCCAGCAGTTCGCCGGGACAGGGGAACTACGAGCAGTACTTC. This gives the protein CASSSPGQGNYEQYF.

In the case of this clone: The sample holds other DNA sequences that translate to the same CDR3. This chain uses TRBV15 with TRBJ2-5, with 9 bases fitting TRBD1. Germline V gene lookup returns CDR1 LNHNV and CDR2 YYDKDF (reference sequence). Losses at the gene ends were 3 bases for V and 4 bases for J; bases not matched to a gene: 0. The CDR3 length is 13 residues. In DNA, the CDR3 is TGTGCCACCAGCAGGGGACAGGGAGAGACCCAGTACTTC. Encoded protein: CATSRGQGETQYF.

CDR3 sequence reads: CASSLVVAGGTDTQYF. In DNA form, the CDR3 reads TGTGCCAGCAGCTTAGTGGTGGCGGGGGGCACAGATACGCAGTATTTT. The rearrangement joins TRBV7-6 to TRBJ2-3; 7 bases fit TRBD2. The ends lost 1 base at V and 1 base at J; junction bases unmatched: 5. CDR3 length: 16 amino acids. Germline lookup yields CDR1 SGHVS and CDR2 FNYEAQ.

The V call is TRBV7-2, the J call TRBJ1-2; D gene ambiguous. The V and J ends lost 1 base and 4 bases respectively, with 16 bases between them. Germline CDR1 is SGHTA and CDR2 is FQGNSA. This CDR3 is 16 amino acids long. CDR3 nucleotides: TGTGCCAGCAGCTTAGGTATTGGCGGCTTCCCCTATGGCTACACCTTC. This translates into CASSLGIGGFPYGYTF.